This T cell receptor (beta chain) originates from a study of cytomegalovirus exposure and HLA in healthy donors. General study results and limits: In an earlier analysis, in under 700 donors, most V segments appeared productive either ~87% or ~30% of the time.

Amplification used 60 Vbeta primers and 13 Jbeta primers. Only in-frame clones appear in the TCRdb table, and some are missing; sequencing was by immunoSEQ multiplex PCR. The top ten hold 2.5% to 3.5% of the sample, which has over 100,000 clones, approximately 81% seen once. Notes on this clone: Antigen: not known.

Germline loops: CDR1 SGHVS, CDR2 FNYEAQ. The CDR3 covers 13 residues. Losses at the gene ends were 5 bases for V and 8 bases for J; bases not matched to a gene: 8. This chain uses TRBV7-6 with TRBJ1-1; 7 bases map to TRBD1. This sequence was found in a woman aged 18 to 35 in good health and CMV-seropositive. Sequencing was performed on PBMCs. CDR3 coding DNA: TGTGCCAGCAGCCCGCCGGACAGGAAAGAAGCTTTCTTT. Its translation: CASSPPDRKEAFF.